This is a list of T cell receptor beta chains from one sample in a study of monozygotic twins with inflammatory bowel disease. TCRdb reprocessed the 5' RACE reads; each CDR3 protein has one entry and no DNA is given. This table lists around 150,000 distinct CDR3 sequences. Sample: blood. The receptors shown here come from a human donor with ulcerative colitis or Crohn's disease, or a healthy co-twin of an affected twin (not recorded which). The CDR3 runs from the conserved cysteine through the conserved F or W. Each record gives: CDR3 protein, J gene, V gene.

CDR3: CATNGGQETQYF
J: TRBJ2-5
V: TRBV5-4

CDR3: CASSFDRAPGQTQYF
J: TRBJ2-5
V: TRBV6-5

CDR3: CASGPVGRETQYF
J: TRBJ2-5
V: TRBV27

CDR3: CAISEDRDVEKLFF
J: TRBJ1-4
V: TRBV10-3

CDR3: CASSARWGGSTDTQYF
J: TRBJ2-3
V: TRBV7-8

CDR3: CSVGAGGNTGELFF
J: TRBJ2-2
V: TRBV29-1

CDR3: CASSLKFHGEAFSYEQYF
J: TRBJ2-7
V: TRBV11-2

CDR3: CASSRGQGGRDEQFF
J: TRBJ2-1
V: TRBV5-1

CDR3: CASSQPDREYEQYF
J: TRBJ2-7
V: TRBV3-1

CDR3: CAISEDRGHGGELFF
J: TRBJ2-2
V: TRBV10-3

CDR3: CASSPRSGTGDYVYNEQFF
J: TRBJ2-1
V: TRBV11-1

CDR3: CASSHGQGASTGELFF
J: TRBJ2-2
V: TRBV5-1

CDR3: CASSRDSGTDTQYF
J: TRBJ2-3
V: TRBV18

CDR3: CASSSTGLNTGELFF
J: TRBJ2-2
V: TRBV5-1

CDR3: CASSSRGGTNQPQHF
J: TRBJ1-5
V: TRBV27

CDR3: CASSVTGQGTYEQYF
J: TRBJ2-7
V: TRBV5-1

CDR3: CASRSFSGANVLTF
J: TRBJ2-6
V: TRBV5-5

CDR3: CSAHGGPSYEQYF
J: TRBJ2-7
V: TRBV20-1

CDR3: CSANGLANTGELFF
J: TRBJ2-2
V: TRBV20-1

CDR3: CASSFLGDATTETQYF
J: TRBJ2-5
V: TRBV7-2

CDR3: CASSLRERPNEQFF
J: TRBJ2-1
V: TRBV5-1

CDR3: CASSLVGERNTGELFF
J: TRBJ2-2
V: TRBV7-9

CDR3: CASSPAGRGNTIYF
J: TRBJ1-3
V: TRBV27

CDR3: CASSYRPGDSGNTIYF
J: TRBJ1-3
V: TRBV11-1

CDR3: CASSRGLWGDEQFF
J: TRBJ2-1
V: TRBV4-3

CDR3: CAISEVGTEETQYF
J: TRBJ2-5
V: TRBV10-3

CDR3: CASSQVEAAPSTDTQYF
J: TRBJ2-3
V: TRBV4-2

CDR3: CSARDQGSYNSPLHF
J: TRBJ1-6
V: TRBV20-1

CDR3: CASSPTSADSYNEQFF
J: TRBJ2-1
V: TRBV5-1

CDR3: CASSFTPGVHGYTF
J: TRBJ1-2
V: TRBV12-3/TRBV12-4

CDR3: CASSQAGAYRNTRYF
J: TRBJ2-5
V: TRBV4-1